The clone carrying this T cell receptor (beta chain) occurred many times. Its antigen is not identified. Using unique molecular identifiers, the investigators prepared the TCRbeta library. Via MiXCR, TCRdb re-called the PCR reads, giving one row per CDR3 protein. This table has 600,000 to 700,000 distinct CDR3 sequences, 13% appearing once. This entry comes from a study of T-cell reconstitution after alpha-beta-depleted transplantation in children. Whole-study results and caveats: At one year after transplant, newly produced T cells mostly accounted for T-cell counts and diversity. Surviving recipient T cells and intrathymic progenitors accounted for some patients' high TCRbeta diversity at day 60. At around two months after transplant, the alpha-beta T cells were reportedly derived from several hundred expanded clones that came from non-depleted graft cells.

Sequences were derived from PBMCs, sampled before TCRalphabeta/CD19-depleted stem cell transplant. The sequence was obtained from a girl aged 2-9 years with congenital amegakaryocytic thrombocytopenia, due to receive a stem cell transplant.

CDR3 residues: CSVEKSGRNSYEQYF. DNA for the CDR3: TGCAGCGTTGAAAAATCGGGCAGAAACTCCTACGAGCAGTACTTC. The chain couples TRBV29-1 to TRBJ2-7; D is unresolved. The CDR3 covers 15 residues. Germline CDR1 and CDR2: SQVTM and ANQGSEA. V lost 2 bases and J lost 0, with 14 bases in between.